One and the same sample provided the 22 T cell receptor beta chains below, sequenced in a study of graft-versus-host responses after intestinal transplantation. Clones were sequenced by immunoSEQ multiplex PCR, and TCRdb holds only the in-frame ones, with some missing. The sample holds fewer than 110,000 clones, 90% to 95% seen once. These TCRs are of unknown antigen specificity. Sequencing used unstimulated CD8+ T cells sorted from spleen or lymph node cells, obtained before intestinal transplant. All receptors come from a human donor who received an intestinal transplant.

This chain uses TRBV27 with TRBJ2-5; D possibly corresponds to TRBD2 (6 bases). Trimming pared 1 base from V and 5 bases from J, leaving 17 bases between. This CDR3 region has 16 residues. CDR1 is MNHEY, CDR2 SMNVEV, per germline (reference sequence). CDR3 nucleotide sequence: TGTGCCAGCAGTTTATTTCTCGGCAAGGGACTTGAGACCCAGTACTTC. This translates into CASSLFLGKGLETQYF.

The rearrangement links TRBV27 to TRBJ2-7, with 7 positions matching TRBD1. The CDR3 is 13 residues long. Germline CDR1 is MNHEY and CDR2 is SMNVEV (reference sequence). Trimming at V came to 5 bases and at J to 1 base, leaving 2 bases not matched to a gene. CDR3 nucleotide sequence: TGTGCCAGCAGTGCGACAGGGTCCTACGAGCAGTACTTC. Protein sequence: CASSATGSYEQYF.

CDR3 bases: TGTGCCAGTAGTATGGAGGCCGAGACCCAGTACTTC. Translating it yields CASSMEAETQYF. The chain has TRBV19 and TRBJ2-5, with a weak D call TRBD2 (5 bases). Deletions cut 3 bases from V and 5 bases from J, with 7 bases between. From germline, CDR1 is LNHDA and CDR2 SQIVND (reference sequence). This CDR3 has 12 amino acids.

The chain employs TRBV28 and TRBJ1-5; no clear D gene. V was clipped by 6 bases and J by 3 bases, with 12 bases between them. The CDR3 is made up of 14 amino acids. Germline values: CDR1 MDHEN, CDR2 SYDVKM. The CDR3 reads CASRTDEYNQPQHF. For the CDR3, the DNA is TGTGCCAGCAGAACGGACGAATACAATCAGCCCCAGCATTTT.

The V and J genes are TRBV15 and TRBJ2-3; the D is unclear. V was pared by 9 bases and J by 1 base, with 17 bases between. There are 15 residues in the CDR3. Germline V CDR1 and CDR2: LNHNV, YYDKDF (reference sequence). The chain's CDR3 is CATTEGRRGTDTQYF. DNA for the CDR3: TGTGCCACTACTGAAGGCAGACGGGGCACAGATACGCAGTATTTT.

CDR3 bases: TGCGCCAGCAGCCAAGATCCAGGGATCCCCTCTGGGGCCAACGTCCTGACTTTC. Translated: CASSQDPGIPSGANVLTF. The chain carries TRBV4-1 and TRBJ2-6; a possible D gene is TRBD1 (5 bases). Trimming shortened V by 0 bases and J by 0 bases, and 12 bases separated the two germline ends. The CDR3 spans 18 residues. CDR1 is MGHRA, CDR2 YSYEKL, per germline.

V is TRBV5-6 and J is TRBJ2-5; D not certain. V gave up 1 base and J gave up 4 bases, with 8 bases separating them. The CDR3 is made up of 13 amino acids. Germline CDR1 reads SGHDT; CDR2 reads YYEEEE. CDR3 sequence (DNA): TGTGCCAGCAGCTTGTCCTACGGAGAGACCCAGTACTTC. The encoded protein is CASSLSYGETQYF.

A few counts support this clone. The chain employs TRBV6-1 and TRBJ2-3; 7 positions agree with TRBD2. V dropped 0 bases and J dropped 0; count of bases not matched to a gene: 6. This CDR3 region has 17 residues. CDR1 and CDR2 (germline): MNHNS, SASEGT. The CDR3 spells CASSEAFWGGSTDTQYF. In DNA form, the CDR3 reads TGTGCCAGCAGTGAAGCCTTTTGGGGGGGGAGCACAGATACGCAGTATTTT.

Of note for this clone: The sample has other DNA sequences that encode this CDR3 too. V usage is TRBV2 and J usage is TRBJ2-7; a possible D gene is TRBD2 (5 bases). The length of the CDR3 is 11 residues. The germline gives CDR1 SNHLY, CDR2 FYNNEI. Trimming left V 4 bases short and J 4 bases short, with 5 bases between. CDR3 in amino acids: CASSAGYEQYF. The CDR3 region has the DNA TGTGCCAGCAGTGCGGGGTACGAGCAGTACTTC.

The gene calls are TRBV27 and TRBJ2-7; possible D gene TRBD2, 7 bases. CDR3 length equals 12 residues. CDR1 and CDR2 from the germline V gene are MNHEY and SMNVEV (reference sequence). Trimming took 2 bases from V and 7 from J, leaving 9 bases between them. The CDR3 DNA reads TGTGCCAGCAGTTTAAGGGGGGGGGAGCAGTACTTC. Translated, it gives CASSLRGGEQYF.

The chain links TRBV19 to TRBJ1-1, with TRBD1 matching 9 bases. Germline trimming cut 10 bases from V and 3 bases from J; bases unmatched to any gene: 6. The CDR3 length is 13 residues. The germline V gene has CDR1 LNHDA and CDR2 SQIVND (reference sequence). The CDR3 here is CATRGQGDTEAFF. CDR3 sequence (DNA): TGTGCCACTCGGGGACAGGGAGACACTGAAGCTTTCTTT.

The chain has TRBV19 and TRBJ1-2, with a tentative D call TRBD1 (5 bases). Germline CDR1 and CDR2: LNHDA and SQIVND (reference sequence). Trimming stripped 7 bases from V and 8 bases from J, with 20 bases between. This CDR3 is built from 14 residues. The CDR3: CASTRQTTADGYTF. CDR3 DNA sequence: TGTGCCAGTACCCGACAGACCACTGCAGACGGCTACACCTTC.

J is TRBJ2-7 and V is TRBV4-1, with 7 bases that match TRBD2. This CDR3 is built from 15 residues. Germline CDR1 and CDR2: MGHRA and YSYEKL. The junction had 5 bases not matched to a gene; V was cut back by 0 bases and J by 3 bases. The CDR3 coding sequence is TGCGCCAGCAGCCAAGATTGGGGGGGGTACTACGAGCAGTACTTC. Amino acid sequence: CASSQDWGGYYEQYF.

This chain links TRBV11-2 with TRBJ2-5; 12 bases map to TRBD2. V trimming: 1 base; J trimming: 1 base; junction bases outside the gene matches: 4. This CDR3 is built from 17 residues. Germline V gives CDR1 SGHAT, CDR2 FQNNGV. CDR3 residues: CASSLGLAGVAQETQYF. The CDR3 DNA reads as TGTGCCAGCAGCTTAGGACTAGCGGGGGTCGCCCAAGAGACCCAGTACTTC.

This chain uses TRBV14 with TRBJ2-1; D may be TRBD1 (5 bases). Germline V gene sequence: CDR1 SGHDN, CDR2 FVKESK. Between the trimmed V and J ends, which lost 4 bases and 6 bases, there was a span of 19 bases. The CDR3 consists of 16 residues. The CDR3 region is CASSLQTDPGSNEQFF. The CDR3, as DNA: TGTGCCAGCAGCCTCCAGACGGACCCAGGGTCCAATGAGCAGTTCTTC.

This chain joins TRBV30 and TRBJ1-6; D is undetermined. V was clipped by 6 bases and J by 0 bases, with 6 bases between them. The CDR3 spans 13 residues. Germline V lookup: CDR1 GTSNPN, CDR2 SVGIG (reference sequence). Here the CDR3 reads CACGLSYNSPLHF. The CDR3 DNA sequence: TGTGCCTGTGGGCTCTCCTATAATTCACCCCTCCACTTT.

V usage is TRBV11-3 and J usage is TRBJ2-2; the D is unclear. This CDR3 is 15 amino acids long. The V end lost 8 bases, the J end lost 0 bases, and 13 bases lay between the germline ends. Looked up from germline, CDR1 is SGHNT and CDR2 is YENEEA. The CDR3: CASSPQKPNTGELFF. In nucleotides, the CDR3 is TGTGCCAGCTCCCCCCAGAAGCCGAACACCGGGGAGCTGTTTTTT. The entire variable domain, with the rest obtained from reference TRBV11-3 and TRBJ2-2, is as follows: EAGVVQSPRYKIIEKKQPVAFWCNPISGHNTLYWYLQNLGQGPELLIRYENEEAVDDSQLPKDRFSAERLKGVDSTLKIQPAELGDSAVYLCASSPQKPNTGELFFGEGSRLTVL.

V and J are TRBV19 and TRBJ2-1; 14 bases match TRBD2. V gave up 6 bases and J gave up 8 bases; unmatched junction bases: 6. Germline CDR1 LNHDA, CDR2 SQIVND (reference sequence). There are 15 residues in the CDR3. In DNA, the CDR3 is TGTGCCAGTAGCCGGACTAGCGGGGGGTTCGATGAGCAGTTCTTC. Its translation is CASSRTSGGFDEQFF.

The chain joins TRBV4-1 to TRBJ2-3; 13 nucleotides agree with TRBD2. Germline loops: CDR1 MGHRA, CDR2 YSYEKL. This CDR3 spans 17 amino acids. Trimming at V came to 1 base and at J to 4 bases, leaving 5 bases not matched to a gene. The CDR3 region has the DNA TGCGCCAGCAGCCAAGTGTGGACTAGCGGGGGTCCAGATACGCAGTATTTT. This codes for CASSQVWTSGGPDTQYF.

This chain joins TRBV6-6 and TRBJ2-3; TRBD1 matches at 7 bases. In germline, CDR1 is MNHNY, CDR2 SVGAGI (reference sequence). Trimming cost V 4 bases and J 1 base; bases outside gene matches: 8. The CDR3 runs to 16 residues. The CDR3 DNA reads as TGTGCCAGCAGTTTAGGACAGGAGAGGGGCACAGATACGCAGTATTTT. Translation gives CASSLGQERGTDTQYF.

The V call is TRBV7-9, the J call TRBJ2-7; 7 nucleotides line up with TRBD1. V was pared by 4 bases and J by 2 bases, with 11 bases of the junction left unmatched. This CDR3 has 16 amino acids. Germline values: CDR1 SEHNR, CDR2 FQNEAQ (reference sequence). The DNA for the CDR3 is TGTGCCAGCAGCTCGACCGACAGGGATTACCCCTACGAGCAGTACTTC. Protein: CASSSTDRDYPYEQYF. Looking up the rest from reference TRBV7-9 and TRBJ2-7 gives the full variable domain: DTGVSQNPRHKITKRGQNVTFRCDPISEHNRLYWYRQTLGQGPEFLTYFQNEAQLEKSRLLSDRFSAERPKGSFSTLEIQRTEQGDSAMYLCASSSTDRDYPYEQYFGPGTRLTVT.

The chain has TRBV9 and TRBJ1-3; a possible D gene is TRBD1 (6 bases). Looked up from germline, CDR1 is SGDLS and CDR2 is YYNGEE. The CDR3 sequence is 16 residues long. V lost 5 bases, J lost 0 bases, and 15 bases lay in between. CDR3: CASSTGGGASGNTIYF. The CDR3 nucleotides read TGTGCCAGCAGTACCGGGGGGGGCGCCTCTGGAAACACCATATATTTT.